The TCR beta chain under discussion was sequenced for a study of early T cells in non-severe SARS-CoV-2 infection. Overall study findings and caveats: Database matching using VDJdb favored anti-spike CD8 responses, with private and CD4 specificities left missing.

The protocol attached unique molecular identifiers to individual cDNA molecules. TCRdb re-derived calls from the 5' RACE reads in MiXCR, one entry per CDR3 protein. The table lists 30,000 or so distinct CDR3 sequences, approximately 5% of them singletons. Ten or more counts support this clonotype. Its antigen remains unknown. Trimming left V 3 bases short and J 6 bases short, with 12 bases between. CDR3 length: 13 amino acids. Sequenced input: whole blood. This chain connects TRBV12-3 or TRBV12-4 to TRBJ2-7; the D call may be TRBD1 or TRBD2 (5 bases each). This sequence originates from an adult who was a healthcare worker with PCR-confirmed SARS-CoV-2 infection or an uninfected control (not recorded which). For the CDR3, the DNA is TGTGCCAGCAGTTTGGCCCCGAGGGGCGAGCAGTACTTC. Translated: CASSLAPRGEQYF.